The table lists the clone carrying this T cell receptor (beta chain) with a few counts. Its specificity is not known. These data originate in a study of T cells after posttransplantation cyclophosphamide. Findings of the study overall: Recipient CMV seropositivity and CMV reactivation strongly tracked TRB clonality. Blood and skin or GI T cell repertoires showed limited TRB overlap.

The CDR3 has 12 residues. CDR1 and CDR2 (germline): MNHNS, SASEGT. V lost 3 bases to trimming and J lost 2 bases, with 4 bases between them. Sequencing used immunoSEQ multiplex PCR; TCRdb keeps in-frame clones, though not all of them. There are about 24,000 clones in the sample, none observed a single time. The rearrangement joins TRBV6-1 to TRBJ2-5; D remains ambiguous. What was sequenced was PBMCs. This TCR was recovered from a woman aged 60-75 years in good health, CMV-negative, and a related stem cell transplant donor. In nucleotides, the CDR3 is TGTGCCAGCAGTGACCTTCAAGAGACCCAGTACTTC. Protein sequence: CASSDLQETQYF.